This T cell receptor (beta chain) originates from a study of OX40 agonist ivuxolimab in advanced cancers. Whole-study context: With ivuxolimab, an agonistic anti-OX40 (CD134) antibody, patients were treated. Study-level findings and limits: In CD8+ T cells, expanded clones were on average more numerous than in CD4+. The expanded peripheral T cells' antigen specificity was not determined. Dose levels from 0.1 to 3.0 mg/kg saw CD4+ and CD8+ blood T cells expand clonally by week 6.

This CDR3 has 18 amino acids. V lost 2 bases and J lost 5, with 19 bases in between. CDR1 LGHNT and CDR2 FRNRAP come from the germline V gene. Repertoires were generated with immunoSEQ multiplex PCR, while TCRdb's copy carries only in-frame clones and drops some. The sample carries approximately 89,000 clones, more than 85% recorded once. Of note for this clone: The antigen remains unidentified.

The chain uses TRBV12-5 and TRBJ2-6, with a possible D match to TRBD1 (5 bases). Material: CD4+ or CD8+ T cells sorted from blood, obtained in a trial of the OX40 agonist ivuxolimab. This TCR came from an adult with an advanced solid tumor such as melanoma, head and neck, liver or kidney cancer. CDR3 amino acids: CASGLWDAGQSRANVLTF. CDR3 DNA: TGTGCTAGTGGTTTGTGGGATGCAGGACAAAGTCGGGCCAACGTCCTGACTTTC.